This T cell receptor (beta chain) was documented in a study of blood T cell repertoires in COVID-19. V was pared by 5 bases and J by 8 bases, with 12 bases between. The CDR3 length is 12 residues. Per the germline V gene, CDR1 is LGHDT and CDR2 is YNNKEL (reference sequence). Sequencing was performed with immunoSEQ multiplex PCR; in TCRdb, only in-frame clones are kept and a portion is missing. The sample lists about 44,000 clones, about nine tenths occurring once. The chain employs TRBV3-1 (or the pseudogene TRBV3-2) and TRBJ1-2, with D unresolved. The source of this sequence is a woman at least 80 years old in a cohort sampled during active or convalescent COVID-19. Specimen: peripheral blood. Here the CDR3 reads CASSAAPSGYTF. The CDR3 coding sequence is TGTGCCAGCAGCGCGGCCCCGTCGGGCTACACCTTC.